Below are 21 T cell receptor beta chains sequenced from a single sample in a study of T cells after yellow fever vaccination. TCRdb independently ran MiXCR on the 5' RACE reads; one entry per CDR3 protein. This repertoire shows about 350,000 distinct CDR3 sequences, roughly 8.6% found once; its top ten account for around 17%. The sample here was PBMCs, taken more than 35 days after the first yellow fever vaccination. The receptors come from a young man who received the YFV17D yellow fever vaccine.

The chain combines TRBV11-2 with TRBJ2-7, with D maybe TRBD1 (5 bases). The germline CDR1 and CDR2 sequences are SGHAT and FQNNGV. This CDR3 contains 15 residues. Trimming stripped 4 bases from V and 6 bases from J, with 19 bases between. The CDR3 spells CASSSTSGILSEQYF. The CDR3 bases are TGTGCCAGCAGCTCTACTTCAGGGATATTAAGCGAGCAGTACTTC.

This clonotype was seen more than once but under ten times. The chain uses TRBV4-3 and TRBJ1-4; TRBD1 agrees at 8 bases. This CDR3 has 15 amino acids. The germline CDR1 and CDR2 sequences are LGHNA and YSLEER. Trimming cost V 1 base and J 8 bases; bases outside gene matches: 6. Here the CDR3 DNA reads TGCGCCAGCAGCCAAGGAGGGGCAGGGGGCGAAAAACTGTTTTTT. This gives the protein CASSQGGAGGEKLFF.

There are many counts of this clonotype. This chain's CDR3 is CASSLGQGSIGYTF. The CDR3 DNA follows: TGTGCCAGCAGTTTAGGGCAGGGAAGTATCGGCTACACCTTC. The chain combines TRBV12-3 or TRBV12-4 with TRBJ1-2, with D possibly matching TRBD1 (5 bases). The CDR3 length is 14 residues. The V and J ends lost 1 base and 8 bases respectively, with 14 bases between them.

The CDR3 sequence: CASSESLAGASTDTQYF. The CDR3 DNA reads TGTGCCAGCAGTGAATCCCTAGCGGGGGCTAGCACAGATACGCAGTATTTT. The V and J genes are TRBV2 and TRBJ2-3, with 10 bases lining up with TRBD2. Germline loops: CDR1 SNHLY, CDR2 FYNNEI. The CDR3 consists of 17 residues. The J segment lost 0 bases and the V segment lost 2 bases, leaving 5 bases of the junction unmatched.

V gene TRBV24-1 combines with J gene TRBJ2-3; D ambiguous. CDR1 KGHDR and CDR2 SFDVKD come from the germline V gene. The CDR3 runs 16 residues. Deletions cut 2 bases from V and 1 base from J, with 12 bases between. CDR3 sequence: CATSDYGDSGTDTQYF. DNA of the CDR3: TGTGCCACCAGTGATTACGGCGATTCGGGCACAGATACGCAGTATTTT.

The chain couples TRBV20-1 to TRBJ2-1, with D possibly TRBD1 on 5 matching bases. The CDR3 covers 16 residues. Trimming shortened V by 5 bases and J by 0 bases, and 17 bases separated the two germline ends. Germline lookup yields CDR1 DFQATT and CDR2 SNEGSKA (reference sequence). This CDR3 reads CSAPLRGRSSYNEQFF. The CDR3 nucleotides read TGCAGTGCTCCGTTAAGGGGTCGGAGCTCCTACAATGAGCAGTTCTTC.

Only a few counts were recorded for this clonotype. This chain joins TRBV5-1 and TRBJ2-1; 7 bases align to TRBD1. This CDR3 contains 14 residues. V was pared by 4 bases and J by 5 bases, with 6 bases of the junction left unmatched. From germline, CDR1 is SGHRS and CDR2 YFSETQ. CDR3 sequence: CASSEVTGDNEQFF. In DNA, the CDR3 is TGCGCCAGCAGCGAGGTAACAGGGGACAATGAGCAGTTCTTC.

This clonotype was seen at least ten times. This sequence joins TRBV28 and TRBJ2-7, with 13 bases lining up with TRBD2. V shed 3 bases and J 2 bases; nucleotides not matched to a gene: 1. The CDR3 contains 15 residues. Germline assignment: CDR1 MDHEN and CDR2 SYDVKM. CDR3 in amino acids: CASSLGLAGTYEQYF. The CDR3 region has the DNA TGTGCCAGCAGTTTGGGACTAGCGGGGACCTACGAGCAGTACTTC.

V gene TRBV7-9 combines with J gene TRBJ1-1, with 7 bases aligning to TRBD1. The CDR3 runs 15 residues. Trimming cost V 5 bases and J 3 bases; bases outside gene matches: 9. CDR1 SEHNR and CDR2 FQNEAQ come from the germline V gene (reference sequence). This chain's CDR3 is CASSRRQGRDTEAFF. CDR3 coding DNA: TGTGCCAGCAGCCGGAGACAGGGTCGAGACACTGAAGCTTTCTTT.

The V call is TRBV29-1, the J call TRBJ2-3, with 9 nucleotides matching TRBD2. The CDR3 loop spans 15 amino acids. Per the germline V gene, CDR1 is SQVTM and CDR2 is ANQGSEA. V was clipped by 7 bases and J by 4 bases; unmatched bases: 12. Written as DNA, the CDR3 is TGCAGCGCGCCAGCCCGAGCGGGGGGTGCAGATACGCAGTATTTT. Translated: CSAPARAGGADTQYF.

This clonotype occurred a few times. The chain combines TRBV7-8 with TRBJ1-6; 8 positions agree with TRBD1. Germline trimming cut 2 bases from V and 10 bases from J; bases unmatched to any gene: 10. Germline values: CDR1 SGHVS, CDR2 FQNEAQ. The CDR3 totals 16 residues. CDR3 DNA sequence: TGTGCCAGCAGCTTACAGGTGGGACAGGTTGGATCACCCCTCCACTTT. Residues: CASSLQVGQVGSPLHF.

The chain is built from TRBV6-2 or TRBV6-3 and TRBJ1-2; TRBD1 might be the D (6 bases). CDR1 is MNHEY and CDR2 is SVGEGT in the germline V gene. Deletions cut 4 bases from V and 5 bases from J, with 17 bases between. The CDR3 contains 15 residues. The CDR3 coding sequence is TGTGCCAGCAGTTCTCCGGGACGGGGGCCTTATGGCTACACCTTC. Translated: CASSSPGRGPYGYTF.

This clonotype was picked up a small number of times. The V and J genes are TRBV19 and TRBJ2-2, with D possibly being TRBD2 (6 bases). The V gene's germline CDR1 is LNHDA and CDR2 SQIVND (reference sequence). The CDR3 contains 16 residues. V was shortened by 3 bases and J by 4 bases, with 15 bases between the two germline ends. This CDR3 reads CASSISGGRGTGELFF. Written as DNA, the CDR3 is TGTGCCAGTAGTATCTCCGGGGGTCGGGGCACCGGGGAGCTGTTTTTT.

The genes are TRBV6-5 and TRBJ2-4; the D is unclear. The CDR3 is 15 amino acids. Germline loops: CDR1 MNHEY, CDR2 SVGAGI. V lost 0 bases, J lost 0 bases, and 6 bases lay in between. CDR3 sequence (DNA): TGTGCCAGCAGTTACTCGACCAAAGCCAAAAACATTCAGTACTTC. It is translated as CASSYSTKAKNIQYF.

This clonotype was counted many times. This sequence joins TRBV6-5 and TRBJ2-5; D possibly uses TRBD1 or TRBD2 (5 bases each). The CDR3 loop spans 13 amino acids. The V and J ends lost 6 bases and 7 bases respectively, with 15 bases between them. Germline V gene sequence: CDR1 MNHEY, CDR2 SVGAGI. Written as DNA, the CDR3 is TGTGCCAGCAGGTCGGGACCCCCAGGGACCCAGTACTTC. The encoded protein is CASRSGPPGTQYF.

This clonotype has more than one count but fewer than ten. V and J are TRBV5-1 and TRBJ1-1; D not resolved. CDR3 length equals 12 residues. Germline values: CDR1 SGHRS, CDR2 YFSETQ. V lost 4 bases and J lost 1, with 5 bases in between. CDR3 nucleotides: TGCGCCAGCAGCGATCAGAACACTGAAGCTTTCTTT. It translates to CASSDQNTEAFF.

V usage is TRBV21-1 and J usage is TRBJ2-7; TRBD1 reflects the table's D call only, with no check against the DNA. TRBV21-1 is assigned pseudogene status. The CDR3 has 14 amino acids. DNA for the CDR3: TGTGCCAGCAGCAAACCCGACAGACACTACGAGCAGTACTTC. Its protein product is CASSKPDRHYEQYF.

CDR3 sequence reads: CASSSSLGFTEAFF. The DNA for the CDR3 is TGTGCCAGCAGCTCTTCTCTTGGGTTCACTGAAGCTTTCTTT. This rearrangement joins TRBV7-9 to TRBJ1-1, with D unresolved. Trimming cost V 4 bases and J 4 bases, with 13 bases left between them. The CDR3 has 14 amino acids. CDR1 is SEHNR and CDR2 is FQNEAQ in the germline V gene (reference sequence).

This chain links TRBV2 with TRBJ1-1, with 8 positions matching TRBD1. After removal of 4 bases from V and 5 bases from J, the junction contained 6 bases not matched to a gene. CDR3 length: 14 amino acids. Per the germline V gene, CDR1 is SNHLY and CDR2 is FYNNEI. CDR3 nucleotides: TGTGCCAGCAGTGCAGGGGGCCGTGGAACTGAAGCTTTCTTT. It translates to CASSAGGRGTEAFF.

This clonotype was observed at least ten times. The chain carries TRBV4-3 and TRBJ2-2; D is undetermined. The germline V gene has CDR1 LGHNA and CDR2 YSLEER. The CDR3 contains 14 residues. Trimming pared 4 bases from V and 1 base from J, leaving 7 bases between. In DNA, the CDR3 is TGCGCCAGCAGCCCCCACCAGAACACCGGGGAGCTGTTTTTT. Residues: CASSPHQNTGELFF.

This clonotype was detected ten times or more. The chain uses TRBV7-7 and TRBJ2-3, with 7 bases aligning to TRBD1. V shed 4 bases and J 3 bases; nucleotides not matched to a gene: 4. CDR1 SSHAT and CDR2 FNYEAQ come from the germline V gene (reference sequence). The CDR3 loop spans 14 amino acids. Here the CDR3 DNA reads TGTGCCAGCAGCTCCGGACAGGCTACAGATACGCAGTATTTT. Translation: CASSSGQATDTQYF. Using reference TRBV7-7 and TRBJ2-3 for the parts outside the CDR3, the full variable domain is GAGVSQSPRYKVTKRGQDVTLRCDPISSHATLYWYQQALGQGPEFLTYFNYEAQPDKSGLPSDRFSAERPEGSISTLTIQRTEQRDSAMYRCASSSGQATDTQYFGPGTRLTVL.